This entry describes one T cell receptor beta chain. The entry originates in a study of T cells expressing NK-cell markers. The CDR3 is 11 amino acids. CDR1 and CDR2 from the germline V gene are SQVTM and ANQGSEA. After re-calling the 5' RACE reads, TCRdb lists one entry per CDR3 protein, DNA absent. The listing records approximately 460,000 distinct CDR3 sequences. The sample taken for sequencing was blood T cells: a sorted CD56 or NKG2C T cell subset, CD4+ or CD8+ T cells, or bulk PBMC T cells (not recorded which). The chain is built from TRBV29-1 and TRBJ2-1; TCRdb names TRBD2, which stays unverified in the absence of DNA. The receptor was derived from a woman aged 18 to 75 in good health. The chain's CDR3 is CSAGTNNEQFF.